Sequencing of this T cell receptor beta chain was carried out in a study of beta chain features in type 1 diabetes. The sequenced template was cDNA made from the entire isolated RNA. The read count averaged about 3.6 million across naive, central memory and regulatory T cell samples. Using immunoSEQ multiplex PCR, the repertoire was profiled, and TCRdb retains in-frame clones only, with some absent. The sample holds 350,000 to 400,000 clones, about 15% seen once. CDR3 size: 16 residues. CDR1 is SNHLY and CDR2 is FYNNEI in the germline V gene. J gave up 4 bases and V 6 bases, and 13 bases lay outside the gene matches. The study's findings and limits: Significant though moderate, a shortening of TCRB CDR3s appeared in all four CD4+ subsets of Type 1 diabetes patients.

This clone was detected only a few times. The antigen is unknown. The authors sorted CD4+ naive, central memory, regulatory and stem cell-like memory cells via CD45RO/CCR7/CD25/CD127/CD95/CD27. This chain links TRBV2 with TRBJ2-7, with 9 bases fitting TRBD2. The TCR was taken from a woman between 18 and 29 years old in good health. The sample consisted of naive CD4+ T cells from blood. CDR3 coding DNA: TGTGCCAGCAGGGGGGGAAATATGGGACTAGCTTACGAGCAGTACTTC. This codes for CASRGGNMGLAYEQYF.